The source of this T cell receptor beta chain is a study of blood T cell repertoires in COVID-19. Study-level information: COVID-19 samples from acute and convalescent phases originated in the United States, Italy and Spain. PBMCs, B-cell-depleted T cells, or T cells provided the cDNA or gDNA that made up the material.

As handled by the study authors: It was from reference gene primer amplification that nucleated cell counts were estimated. Generated by immunoSEQ multiplex PCR, the TCRdb table keeps only in-frame clones and is missing some. That table furnishes V, J and clone size, whereas the DNA furnished D and trimming. The table lists approximately 140,000 clones, roughly 88% of them singletons. The CDR3 covers 14 residues. Trimming shortened V by 5 bases and J by 4 bases, and 14 bases separated the two germline ends. Germline V gives CDR1 SGHVS, CDR2 FQNEAQ. Sequenced material: peripheral blood. The TCR sequence derives from an older woman with acute or convalescent COVID-19. The chain joins TRBV7-8 to TRBJ1-1, with TRBD1 as a possible D gene (6 bases). The CDR3 region has the DNA TGTGCCAGCAGCCCCGACAGGTGGGGCACTGAAGCTTTCTTT. It is translated as CASSPDRWGTEAFF.